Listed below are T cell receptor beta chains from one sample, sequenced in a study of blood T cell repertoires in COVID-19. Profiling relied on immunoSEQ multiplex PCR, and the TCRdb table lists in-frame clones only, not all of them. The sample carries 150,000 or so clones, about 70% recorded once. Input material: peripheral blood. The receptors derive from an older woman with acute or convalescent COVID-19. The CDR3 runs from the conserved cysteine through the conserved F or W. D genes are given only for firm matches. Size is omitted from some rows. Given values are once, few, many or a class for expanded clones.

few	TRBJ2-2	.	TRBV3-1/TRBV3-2	CASSQDGGNTGELFF	TGTGCCAGCAGCCAAGATGGAGGCAACACCGGGGAGCTGTTTTTT
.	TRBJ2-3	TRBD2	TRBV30	CAWDPGLADLDTQYF	TGTGCCTGGGACCCGGGACTAGCGGATTTAGATACGCAGTATTTT
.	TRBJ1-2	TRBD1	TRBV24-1	CATSDSGTGAIPAGYTF	TGTGCCACCAGTGATTCCGGGACAGGGGCAATCCCGGCTGGCTACACCTTC
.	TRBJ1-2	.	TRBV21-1	CASSKALLRGDGYTF	TGTGCCAGCAGCAAAGCGCTTTTAAGGGGTGATGGCTACACCTTC
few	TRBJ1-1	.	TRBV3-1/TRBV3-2	CASSPTPGGEAFF	TGTGCCAGCAGCCCCACCCCCGGGGGTGAAGCTTTCTTT
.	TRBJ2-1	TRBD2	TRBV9	CASSVGASGRNNEQFF	TGTGCCAGCAGCGTAGGTGCTAGCGGGAGGAACAATGAGCAGTTCTTC
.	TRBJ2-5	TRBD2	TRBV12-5	CASGSGLAGGDQETQYF	TGTGCTAGTGGCTCGGGACTAGCGGGGGGGGACCAAGAGACCCAGTACTTC
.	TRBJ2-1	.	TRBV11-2	CASSLIFWPQFF	TGTGCCAGCAGCTTAATTTTTTGGCCTCAGTTCTTC
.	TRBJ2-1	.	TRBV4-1	CASSQEPEVGEQFF	TGCGCCAGCAGCCAAGAGCCTGAGGTCGGTGAGCAGTTCTTC
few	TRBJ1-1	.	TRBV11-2	CASSLGGQPNLATEAFF	TGTGCCAGCAGCTTAGGTGGGCAGCCGAACCTTGCCACTGAAGCTTTCTTT
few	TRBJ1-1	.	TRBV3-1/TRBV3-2	CASTAGVGPNTEAFF	TGTGCCAGCACCGCAGGGGTCGGGCCGAACACTGAAGCTTTCTTT
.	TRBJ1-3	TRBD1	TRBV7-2	CASSPTGDSGNTIYF	TGTGCCAGCAGCCCGACAGGGGACTCTGGAAACACCATATATTTT
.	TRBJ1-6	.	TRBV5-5	CASRPDFSSYNSPLHF	TGTGCCAGCAGACCGGACTTCAGCTCCTATAATTCACCCCTCCACTTT
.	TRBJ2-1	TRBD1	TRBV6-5	CASGTGGRVEQFF	TGTGCCAGCGGGACAGGGGGACGGGTTGAGCAGTTCTTC
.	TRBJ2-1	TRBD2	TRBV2	CASNGRDKEQFF	TGTGCCAGCAACGGGAGGGACAAAGAGCAGTTCTTC
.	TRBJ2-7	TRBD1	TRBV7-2	CASSFDRDYEQYF	TGTGCCAGCAGCTTCGACAGGGACTACGAGCAGTACTTC
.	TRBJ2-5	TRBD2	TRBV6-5	CASSYGPSGVKTQYF	TGTGCCAGCAGTTACGGGCCTAGCGGGGTGAAGACCCAGTACTTC
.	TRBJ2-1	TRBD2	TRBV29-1	CSVGWGGNEQFF	TGCAGCGTTGGGTGGGGGGGGAATGAGCAGTTCTTC
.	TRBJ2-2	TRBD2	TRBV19	CASSGGGMNTGELFF	TGTGCCAGTTCGGGAGGGGGAATGAACACCGGGGAGCTGTTTTTT
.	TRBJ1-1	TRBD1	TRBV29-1	CSGTGANTEAFF	TGCAGCGGGACAGGGGCGAACACTGAAGCTTTCTTT
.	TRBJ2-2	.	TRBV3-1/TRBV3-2	CASSVSGLNTGELFF	TGTGCCAGCAGCGTTAGCGGCCTGAACACCGGGGAGCTGTTTTTT
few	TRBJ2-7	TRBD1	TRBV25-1	CASSEIEPGQPSSYEQYF	TGTGCCAGCAGTGAAATAGAGCCGGGACAGCCGAGCTCCTACGAGCAGTACTTC
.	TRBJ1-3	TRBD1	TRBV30	CAWSSGTGGSGNTIYF	TGTGCCTGGAGTTCCGGGACAGGGGGTTCTGGAAACACCATATATTTT
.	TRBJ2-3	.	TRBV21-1	CATHTDTQYF	TGTGCCACCCACACAGATACGCAGTATTTT
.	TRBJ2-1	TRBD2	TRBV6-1	CASSEARGVEQFF	TGTGCCAGCAGTGAAGCGCGGGGGGTTGAGCAGTTCTTC
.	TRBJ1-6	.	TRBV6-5	CASSYTGNSPLHF	TGTGCCAGCAGTTATACAGGGAACTCACCCCTCCACTTT
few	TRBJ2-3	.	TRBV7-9	CASSLARTDTQYF	TGTGCCAGCAGCTTAGCTCGTACAGATACGCAGTATTTT
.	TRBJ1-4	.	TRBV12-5	CASGPGVGHNEKLFF	TGTGCTAGTGGTCCAGGGGTTGGCCACAATGAAAAACTGTTTTTT
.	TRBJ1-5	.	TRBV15	CATSRAAGAWSQPQHF	TGTGCCACCAGCAGAGCGGCAGGGGCATGGTCTCAGCCCCAGCATTTT
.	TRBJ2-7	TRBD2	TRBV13	CASSFVGQGGSYEQYF	TGTGCCAGCAGCTTCGTAGGGCAGGGAGGGTCCTACGAGCAGTACTTC
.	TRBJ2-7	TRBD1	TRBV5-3	CARSLGTGFHEQYF	TGTGCCAGAAGCTTGGGGACAGGGTTCCACGAGCAGTACTTC
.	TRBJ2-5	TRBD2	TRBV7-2	CASSPGTSGGAWETQYF	TGTGCCAGCAGCCCTGGGACTAGCGGGGGGGCCTGGGAGACCCAGTACTTC
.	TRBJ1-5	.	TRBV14	CASSRAVNQPQHF	TGTGCCAGCAGCCGAGCCGTCAATCAGCCCCAGCATTTT
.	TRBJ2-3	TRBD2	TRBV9	CASSVDRTSGLRTDTQYF	TGTGCCAGCAGCGTAGATCGGACTAGCGGACTACGCACAGATACGCAGTATTTT
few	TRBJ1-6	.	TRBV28	CASSMKQGFNSPLHF	TGTGCCAGCAGCATGAAACAGGGTTTTAATTCACCCCTCCACTTT
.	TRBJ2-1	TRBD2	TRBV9	CASSVALGGAGEQFF	TGTGCCAGCAGCGTAGCTCTCGGGGGGGCAGGGGAGCAGTTCTTC
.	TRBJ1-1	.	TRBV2	CASSEGRGTEAFF	TGTGCCAGCAGTGAAGGGCGAGGCACTGAAGCTTTCTTT
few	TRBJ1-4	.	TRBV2	CASRHPGAANEKLFF	TGTGCCAGCAGGCATCCGGGAGCCGCTAATGAAAAACTGTTTTTT
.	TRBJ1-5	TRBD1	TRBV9	CASSLQGAGNQPQHF	TGTGCCAGCAGCCTACAGGGGGCCGGGAATCAGCCCCAGCATTTT
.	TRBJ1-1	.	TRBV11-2	CASSLAAQKGAFF	TGTGCCAGCAGCTTAGCCGCTCAAAAGGGGGCTTTCTTT
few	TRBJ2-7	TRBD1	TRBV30	CAWSVIPNRGQYF	TGTGCCTGGAGTGTGATCCCAAACAGGGGGCAGTACTTC
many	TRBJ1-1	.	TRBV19	CASSERNTEAFF	TGTGCCAGTAGTGAGCGGAACACTGAAGCTTTCTTT
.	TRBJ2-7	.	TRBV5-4	CASSLGTAGAAYEQYF	TGTGCCAGCAGCTTGGGGACGGCGGGGGCCGCCTACGAGCAGTACTTC
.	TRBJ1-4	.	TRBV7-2	CASSPKTGYEKLFF	TGTGCCAGCAGCCCAAAAACAGGGTATGAAAAACTGTTTTTT
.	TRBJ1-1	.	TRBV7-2	CASRRQGGNTEAFF	TGTGCCAGCAGGCGTCAGGGAGGGAACACTGAAGCTTTCTTT
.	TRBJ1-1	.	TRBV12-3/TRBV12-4	CASSYGSNTEAFF	TGTGCCAGCAGCTACGGGTCGAACACTGAAGCTTTCTTT
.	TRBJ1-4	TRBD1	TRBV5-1	CASSSGQGRANEKLFF	TGCGCCAGCAGCTCCGGACAGGGGCGGGCTAATGAAAAACTGTTTTTT
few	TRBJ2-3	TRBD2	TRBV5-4	CASSQGLAGAPRDTQYF	TGTGCCAGCAGCCAGGGACTAGCGGGGGCCCCCAGGGATACGCAGTATTTT
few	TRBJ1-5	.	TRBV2	CASSESGLSNQPQHF	TGTGCCAGCAGTGAGTCGGGACTGAGCAATCAGCCCCAGCATTTT
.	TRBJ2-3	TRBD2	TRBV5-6	CASSTTSLADTQYF	TGTGCCAGCAGCACGACTAGCTTAGCAGATACGCAGTATTTT